The entry that follows covers one T cell receptor beta chain sequence. The antigen is not known. Looked up from germline, CDR1 is SQVTM and CDR2 is ANQGSEA. The J segment lost 2 bases and the V segment lost 7 bases, leaving 5 bases of the junction unmatched. CDR3 length: 12 amino acids. PCR used 60 Vbeta primers and 13 Jbeta primers. Generated by immunoSEQ multiplex PCR, the TCRdb table keeps only in-frame clones and is missing some. The data show under 45,000 clones, and the top ten clones hold 4%. These data belong to a study of cytomegalovirus exposure and HLA in healthy donors. Study results and caveats: The Asian-associated ancestry cluster reportedly had fewer N-insertions than the roughly 720-donor mean in a later analysis.

This TCR came from a male donor in good health and CMV-seronegative. Sequencing was done on a sample of PBMCs. The chain employs TRBV29-1 and TRBJ2-7, with 7 positions matching TRBD2. The chain's CDR3 is CSAHRGAYEQYF. The CDR3 DNA reads TGCAGCGCCCACCGGGGGGCCTACGAGCAGTACTTC.